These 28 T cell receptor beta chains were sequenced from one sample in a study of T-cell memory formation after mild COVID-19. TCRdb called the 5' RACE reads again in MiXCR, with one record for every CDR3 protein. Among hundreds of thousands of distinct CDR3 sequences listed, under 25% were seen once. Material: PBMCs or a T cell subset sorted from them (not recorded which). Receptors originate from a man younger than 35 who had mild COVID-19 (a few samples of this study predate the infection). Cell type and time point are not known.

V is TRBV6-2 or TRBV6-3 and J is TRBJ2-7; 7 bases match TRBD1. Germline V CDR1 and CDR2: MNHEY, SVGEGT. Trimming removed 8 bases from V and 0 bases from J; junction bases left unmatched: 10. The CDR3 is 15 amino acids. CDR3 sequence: CASGSWGQRSYEQYV. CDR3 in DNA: TGTGCCAGCGGCTCTTGGGGACAGCGCTCCTACGAGCAGTACGTC.

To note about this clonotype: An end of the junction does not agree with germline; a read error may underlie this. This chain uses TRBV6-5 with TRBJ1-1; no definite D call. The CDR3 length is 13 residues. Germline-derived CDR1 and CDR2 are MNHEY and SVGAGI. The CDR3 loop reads CASRYQGNPEAFF. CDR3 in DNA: TGTGCCAGCAGGTACCAAGGGAACCCTGAAGCTTTCTTT.

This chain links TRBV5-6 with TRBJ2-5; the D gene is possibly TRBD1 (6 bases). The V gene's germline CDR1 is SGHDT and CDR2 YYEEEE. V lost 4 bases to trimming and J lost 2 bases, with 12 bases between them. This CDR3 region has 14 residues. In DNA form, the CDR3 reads TGTGCCAGCAGCGACAGGAGATTTCAAGAGACCCAGTACTTC. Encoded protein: CASSDRRFQETQYF.

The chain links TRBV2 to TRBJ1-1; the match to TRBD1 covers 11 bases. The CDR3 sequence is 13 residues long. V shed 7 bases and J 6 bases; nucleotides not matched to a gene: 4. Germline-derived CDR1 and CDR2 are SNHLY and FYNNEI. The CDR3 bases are TGTGCCAGCATGGACAGGGGGCAGCCTGAAGCTTTCTTT. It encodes CASMDRGQPEAFF.

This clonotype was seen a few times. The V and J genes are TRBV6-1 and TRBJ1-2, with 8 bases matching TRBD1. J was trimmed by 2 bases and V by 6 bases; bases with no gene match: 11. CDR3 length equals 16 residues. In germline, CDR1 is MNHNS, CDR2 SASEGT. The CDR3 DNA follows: TGTGCCAGCAGCGCAACGGGGGACAGGACCAACTATGGCTACACCTTC. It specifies CASSATGDRTNYGYTF.

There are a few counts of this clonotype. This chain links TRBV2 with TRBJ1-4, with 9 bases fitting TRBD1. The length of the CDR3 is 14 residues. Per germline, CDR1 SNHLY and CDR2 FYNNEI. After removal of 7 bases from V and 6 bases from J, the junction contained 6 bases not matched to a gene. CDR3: CASTGQGGYEKLFF. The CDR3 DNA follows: TGTGCCAGCACGGGACAGGGTGGCTATGAAAAACTGTTTTTT. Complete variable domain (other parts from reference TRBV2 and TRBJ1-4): EPEVTQTPSHQVTQMGQEVILRCVPISNHLYFYWYRQILGQKVEFLVSFYNNEISEKSEIFDDQFSVERPDGSNFTLKIRSTKLEDSAMYFCASTGQGGYEKLFFGSGTQLSVL.

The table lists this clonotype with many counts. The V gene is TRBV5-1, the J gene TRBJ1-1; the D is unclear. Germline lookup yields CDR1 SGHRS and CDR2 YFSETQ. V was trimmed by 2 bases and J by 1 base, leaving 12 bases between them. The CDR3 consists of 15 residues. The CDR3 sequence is CASSLSPLGNTEAFF. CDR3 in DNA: TGCGCCAGCAGCTTATCTCCGTTGGGGAACACTGAAGCTTTCTTT.

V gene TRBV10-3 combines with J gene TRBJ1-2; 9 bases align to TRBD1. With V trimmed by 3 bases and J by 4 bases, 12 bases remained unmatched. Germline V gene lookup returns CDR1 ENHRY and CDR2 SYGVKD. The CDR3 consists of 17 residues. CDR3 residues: CAISDIKQGAAGYGYTF. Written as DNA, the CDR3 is TGTGCCATCAGTGATATTAAACAGGGGGCGGCAGGCTATGGCTACACCTTC.

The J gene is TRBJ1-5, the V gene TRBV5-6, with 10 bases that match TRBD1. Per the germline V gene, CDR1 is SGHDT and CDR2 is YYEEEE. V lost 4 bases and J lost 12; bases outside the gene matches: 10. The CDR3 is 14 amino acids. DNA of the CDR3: TGTGCCAGCAGCACCGCCGGGACAGGGGTGGACCAGCATTTT. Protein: CASSTAGTGVDQHF.

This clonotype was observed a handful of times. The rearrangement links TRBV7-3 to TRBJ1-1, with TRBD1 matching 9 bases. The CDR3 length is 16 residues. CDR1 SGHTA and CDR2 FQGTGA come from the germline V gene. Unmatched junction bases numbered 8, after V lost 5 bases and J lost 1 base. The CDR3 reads CASSRGTGIGNTEAFF. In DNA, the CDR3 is TGTGCCAGCAGCCGAGGGACAGGGATTGGGAACACTGAAGCTTTCTTT.

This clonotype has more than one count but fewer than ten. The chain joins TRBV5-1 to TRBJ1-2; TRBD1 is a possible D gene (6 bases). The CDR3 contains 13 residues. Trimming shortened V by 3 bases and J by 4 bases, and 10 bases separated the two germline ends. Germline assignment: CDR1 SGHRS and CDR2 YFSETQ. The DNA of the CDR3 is TGCGCCAGCAGCTCGGACAGCGGCTATGGCTACACCTTC. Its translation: CASSSDSGYGYTF.

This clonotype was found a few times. The CDR3 sequence is CASSRLGMNTEAFF. CDR3 in DNA: TGCGCCAGCAGCCGCCTTGGAATGAACACTGAAGCTTTCTTT. The V gene is TRBV5-1, the J gene TRBJ1-1, with unresolved D. Between the trimmed V and J ends, which lost 4 bases and 0 bases, there was a span of 10 bases. The CDR3 covers 14 residues. Germline V gene data show CDR1 as SGHRS and CDR2 as YFSETQ.

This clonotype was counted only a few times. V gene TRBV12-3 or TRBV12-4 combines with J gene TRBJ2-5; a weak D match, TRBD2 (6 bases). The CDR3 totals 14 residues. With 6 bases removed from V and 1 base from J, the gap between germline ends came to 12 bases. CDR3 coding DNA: TGTGCCAGCAGGCTCCGGGACTCCCAAGAGACCCAGTACTTC. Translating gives CASRLRDSQETQYF.

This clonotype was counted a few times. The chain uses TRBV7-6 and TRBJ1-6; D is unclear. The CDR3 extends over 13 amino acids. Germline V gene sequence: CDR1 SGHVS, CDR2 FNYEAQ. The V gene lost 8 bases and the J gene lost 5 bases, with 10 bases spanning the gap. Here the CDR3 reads CASGPFHNSPLHF. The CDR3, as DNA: TGTGCCAGCGGGCCGTTCCATAATTCACCCCTCCACTTT.

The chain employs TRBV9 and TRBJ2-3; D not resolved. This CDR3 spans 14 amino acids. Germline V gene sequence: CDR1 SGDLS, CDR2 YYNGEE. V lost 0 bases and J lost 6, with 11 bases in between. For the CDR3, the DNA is TGTGCCAGCAGCGTAGCCCCGAACATCGATACGCAGTATTTT. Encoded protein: CASSVAPNIDTQYF. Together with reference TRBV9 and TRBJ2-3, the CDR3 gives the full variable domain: DSGVTQTPKHLITATGQRVTLRCSPRSGDLSVYWYQQSLDQGLQFLIQYYNGEERAKGNILERFSAQQFPDLHSELNLSSLELGDSALYFCASSVAPNIDTQYFGPGTRLTVL.

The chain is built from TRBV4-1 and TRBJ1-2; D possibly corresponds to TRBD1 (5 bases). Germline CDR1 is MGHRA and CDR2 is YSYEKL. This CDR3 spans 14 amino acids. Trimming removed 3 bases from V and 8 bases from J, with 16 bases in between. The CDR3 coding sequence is TGCGCCAGCAGCCAGTTCCGGGAGAGGGGCGGCTACACCTTC. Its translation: CASSQFRERGGYTF.

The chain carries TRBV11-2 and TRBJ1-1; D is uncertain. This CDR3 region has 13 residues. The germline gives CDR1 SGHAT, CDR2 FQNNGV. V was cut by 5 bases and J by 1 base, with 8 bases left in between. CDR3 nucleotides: TGTGCCAGCAGCCCTGGAGAGAACACTGAAGCTTTCTTT. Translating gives CASSPGENTEAFF.

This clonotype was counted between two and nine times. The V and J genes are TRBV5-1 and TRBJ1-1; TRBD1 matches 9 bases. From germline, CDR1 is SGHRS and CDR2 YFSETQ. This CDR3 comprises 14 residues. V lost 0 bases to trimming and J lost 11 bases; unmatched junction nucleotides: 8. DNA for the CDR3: TGCGCCAGCAGCTTGGCGGGACAGGGACTAGGTGCTTTCTTT. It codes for CASSLAGQGLGAFF.

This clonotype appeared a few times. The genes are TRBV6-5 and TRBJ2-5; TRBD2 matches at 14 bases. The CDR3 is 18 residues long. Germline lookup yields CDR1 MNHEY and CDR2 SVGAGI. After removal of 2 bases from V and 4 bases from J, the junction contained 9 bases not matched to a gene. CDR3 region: CASSYGGTSGGSTETQYF. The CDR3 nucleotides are TGTGCCAGCAGTTACGGGGGGACTAGCGGGGGTAGTACAGAGACCCAGTACTTC.

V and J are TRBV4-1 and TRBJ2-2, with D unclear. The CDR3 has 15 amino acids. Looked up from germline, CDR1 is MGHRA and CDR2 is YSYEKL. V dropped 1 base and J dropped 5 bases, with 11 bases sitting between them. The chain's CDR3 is CASSQVMKGTGELFF. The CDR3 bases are TGCGCCAGCAGCCAAGTAATGAAGGGAACCGGGGAGCTGTTTTTT.

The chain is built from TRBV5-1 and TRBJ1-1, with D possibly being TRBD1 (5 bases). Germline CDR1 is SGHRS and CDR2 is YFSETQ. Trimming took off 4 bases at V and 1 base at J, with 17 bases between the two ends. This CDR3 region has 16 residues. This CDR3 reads CASSRSLGRRNTEAFF. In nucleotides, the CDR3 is TGCGCCAGCAGCCGTTCGTTGGGGCGCCGGAACACTGAAGCTTTCTTT. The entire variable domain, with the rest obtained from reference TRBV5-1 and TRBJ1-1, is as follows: KAGVTQTPRYLIKTRGQQVTLSCSPISGHRSVSWYQQTPGQGLQFLFEYFSETQRNKGNFPGRFSGRQFSNSRSEMNVSTLELGDSALYLCASSRSLGRRNTEAFFGQGTRLTVV.

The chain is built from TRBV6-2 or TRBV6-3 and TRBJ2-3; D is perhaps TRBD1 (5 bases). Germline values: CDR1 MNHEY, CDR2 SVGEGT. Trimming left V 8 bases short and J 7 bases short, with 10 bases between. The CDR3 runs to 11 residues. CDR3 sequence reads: CASGAGYTQYF. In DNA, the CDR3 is TGTGCCAGCGGGGCCGGATATACGCAGTATTTT.

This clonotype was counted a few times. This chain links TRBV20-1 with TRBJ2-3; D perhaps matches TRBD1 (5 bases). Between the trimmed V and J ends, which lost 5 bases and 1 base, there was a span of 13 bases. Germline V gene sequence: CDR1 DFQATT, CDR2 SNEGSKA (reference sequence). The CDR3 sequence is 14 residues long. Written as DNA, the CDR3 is TGCAGTGCTTCTGAAGGACAACGCACAGATACGCAGTATTTT. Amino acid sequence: CSASEGQRTDTQYF.

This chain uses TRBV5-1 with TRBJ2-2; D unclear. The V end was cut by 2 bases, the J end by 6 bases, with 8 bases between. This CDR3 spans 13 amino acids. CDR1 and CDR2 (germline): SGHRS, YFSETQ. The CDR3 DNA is TGCGCCAGCAGCTTTATTGGGTCCGGGGAGCTGTTTTTT. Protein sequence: CASSFIGSGELFF.

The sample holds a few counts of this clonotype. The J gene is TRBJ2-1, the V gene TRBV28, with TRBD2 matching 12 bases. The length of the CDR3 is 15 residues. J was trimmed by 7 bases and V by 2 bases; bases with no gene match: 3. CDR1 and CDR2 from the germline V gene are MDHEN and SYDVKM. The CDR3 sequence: CASSLLAGGANEQFF. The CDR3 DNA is TGTGCCAGCAGTTTACTAGCGGGGGGGGCTAATGAGCAGTTCTTC.

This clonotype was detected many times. The DNA of the CDR3 is TGTGCCAGCAGCCCCGGGGCCCAAGAGACCCAGTACTTC. This translates into CASSPGAQETQYF. The chain carries TRBV7-2 and TRBJ2-5, with D tentatively TRBD1 or TRBD2 (5 bases each). This CDR3 is built from 13 residues. Trimming took off 5 bases at V and 1 base at J, with 8 bases between the two ends. Germline assignment: CDR1 SGHTA and CDR2 FQGNSA.

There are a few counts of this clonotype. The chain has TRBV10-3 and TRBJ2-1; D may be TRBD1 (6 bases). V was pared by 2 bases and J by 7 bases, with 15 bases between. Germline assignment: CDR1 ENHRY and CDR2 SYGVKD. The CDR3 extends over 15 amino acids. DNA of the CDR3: TGTGCCATCAGTGAGGTACAGGGTCGGTCGAATGAGCAGTTCTTC. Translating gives CAISEVQGRSNEQFF.

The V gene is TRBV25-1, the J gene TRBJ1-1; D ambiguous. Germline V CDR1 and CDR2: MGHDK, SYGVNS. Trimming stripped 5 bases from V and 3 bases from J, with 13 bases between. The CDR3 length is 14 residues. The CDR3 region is CASSRYGIYTEAFF. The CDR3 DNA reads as TGTGCCAGCAGTCGCTACGGGATATACACTGAAGCTTTCTTT.